This TCR beta chain emerged from a study of OX40 agonist ivuxolimab in advanced cancers. Overall study results and limits: Among T cells, CD8+ cells averaged more expanded clones than CD4+ cells.

Trimming stripped 2 bases from V and 1 base from J, with 5 bases between. Germline lookup yields CDR1 SEHNR and CDR2 FQNEAQ (reference sequence). The CDR3 runs to 13 residues. Data came from immunoSEQ multiplex PCR; TCRdb stores just in-frame clones and leaves some out. The data show 70,000 or so clones, with roughly 81% seen just once and roughly 15% held by the top ten. This clone was counted once. The antigen is not known. The sequence was collected from an adult with an advanced solid tumor such as melanoma, head and neck, liver or kidney cancer. The genes are TRBV7-9 and TRBJ1-1; D ambiguous. This specimen consisted of CD4+ or CD8+ T cells sorted from blood, obtained in a trial of the OX40 agonist ivuxolimab. The CDR3 reads CASSLKSNTEAFF. The DNA of the CDR3 is TGTGCCAGCAGCTTAAAATCGAACACTGAAGCTTTCTTT.